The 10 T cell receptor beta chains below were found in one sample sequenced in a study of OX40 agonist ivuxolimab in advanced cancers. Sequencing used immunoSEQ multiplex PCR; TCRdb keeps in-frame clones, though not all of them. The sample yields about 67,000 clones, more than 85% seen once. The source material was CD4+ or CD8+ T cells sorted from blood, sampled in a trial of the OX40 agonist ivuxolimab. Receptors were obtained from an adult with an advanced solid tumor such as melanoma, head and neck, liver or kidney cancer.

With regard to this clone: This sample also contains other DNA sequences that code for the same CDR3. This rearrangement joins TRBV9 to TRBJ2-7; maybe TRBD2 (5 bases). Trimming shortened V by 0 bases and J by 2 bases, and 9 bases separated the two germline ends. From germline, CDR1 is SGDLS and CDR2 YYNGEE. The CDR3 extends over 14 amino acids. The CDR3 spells CASSVGGPTYEQYF. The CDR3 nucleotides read TGTGCCAGCAGCGTAGGCGGGCCCACCTACGAGCAGTACTTC.

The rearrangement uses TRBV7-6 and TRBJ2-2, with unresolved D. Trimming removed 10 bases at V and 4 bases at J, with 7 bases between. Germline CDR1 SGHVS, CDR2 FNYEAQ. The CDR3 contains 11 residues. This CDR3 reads CATSGTGELFF. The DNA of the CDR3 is TGTGCCACCTCGGGCACCGGGGAGCTGTTTTTT.

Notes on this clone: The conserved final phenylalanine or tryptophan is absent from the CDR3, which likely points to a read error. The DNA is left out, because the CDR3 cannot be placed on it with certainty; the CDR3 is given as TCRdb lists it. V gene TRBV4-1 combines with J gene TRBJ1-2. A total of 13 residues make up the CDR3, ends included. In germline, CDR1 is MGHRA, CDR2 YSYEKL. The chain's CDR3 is CASSQELGSPPVI.

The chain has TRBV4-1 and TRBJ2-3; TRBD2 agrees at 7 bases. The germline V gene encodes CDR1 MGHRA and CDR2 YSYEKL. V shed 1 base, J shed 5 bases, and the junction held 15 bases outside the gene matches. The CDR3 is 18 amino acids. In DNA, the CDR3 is TGCGCCAGCAGCCAAGCGACTTCCCTACCCACGGGAGGAGATACGCAGTATTTT. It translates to CASSQATSLPTGGDTQYF.

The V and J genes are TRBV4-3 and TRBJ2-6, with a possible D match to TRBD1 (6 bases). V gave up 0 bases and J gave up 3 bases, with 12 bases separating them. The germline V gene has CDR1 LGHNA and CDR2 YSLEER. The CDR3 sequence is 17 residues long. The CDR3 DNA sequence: TGCGCCAGCAGCCAAGATCTAAGGGGGTTTGGGGCCAACGTCCTGACTTTC. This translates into CASSQDLRGFGANVLTF.

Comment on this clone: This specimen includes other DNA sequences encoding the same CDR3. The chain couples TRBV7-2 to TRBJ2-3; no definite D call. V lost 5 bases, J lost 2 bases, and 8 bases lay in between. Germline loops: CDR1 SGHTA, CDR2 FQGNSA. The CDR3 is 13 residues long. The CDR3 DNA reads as TGTGCCAGCAGCCAGGATAACACAGATACGCAGTATTTT. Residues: CASSQDNTDTQYF.

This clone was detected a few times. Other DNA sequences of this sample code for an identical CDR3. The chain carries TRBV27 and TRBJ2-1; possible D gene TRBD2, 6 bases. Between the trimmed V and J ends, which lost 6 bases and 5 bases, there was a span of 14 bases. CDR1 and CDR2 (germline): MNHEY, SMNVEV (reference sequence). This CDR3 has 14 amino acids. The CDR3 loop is CASSLGLADNEQFF. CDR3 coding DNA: TGTGCCAGCAGCTTGGGACTGGCCGACAATGAGCAGTTCTTC.

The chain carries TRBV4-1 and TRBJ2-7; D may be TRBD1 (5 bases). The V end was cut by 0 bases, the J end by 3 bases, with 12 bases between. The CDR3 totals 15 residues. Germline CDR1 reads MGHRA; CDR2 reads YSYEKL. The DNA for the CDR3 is TGCGCCAGCAGCCAAGACAGGGATCCCTTCTACGAGCAGTACTTC. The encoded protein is CASSQDRDPFYEQYF.

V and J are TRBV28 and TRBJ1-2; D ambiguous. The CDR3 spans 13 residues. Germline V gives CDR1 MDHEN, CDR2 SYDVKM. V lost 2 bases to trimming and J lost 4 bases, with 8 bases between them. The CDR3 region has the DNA TGTGCCAGCAGTTTAAAGGAGGTCTATGGCTACACCTTC. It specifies CASSLKEVYGYTF.

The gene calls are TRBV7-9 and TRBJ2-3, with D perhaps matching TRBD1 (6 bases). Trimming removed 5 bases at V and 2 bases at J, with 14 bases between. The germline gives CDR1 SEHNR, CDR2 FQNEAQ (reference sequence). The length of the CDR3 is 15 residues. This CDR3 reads CASSGDTELTDTQYF. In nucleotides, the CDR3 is TGTGCCAGCAGCGGGGACACGGAACTCACAGATACGCAGTATTTT.